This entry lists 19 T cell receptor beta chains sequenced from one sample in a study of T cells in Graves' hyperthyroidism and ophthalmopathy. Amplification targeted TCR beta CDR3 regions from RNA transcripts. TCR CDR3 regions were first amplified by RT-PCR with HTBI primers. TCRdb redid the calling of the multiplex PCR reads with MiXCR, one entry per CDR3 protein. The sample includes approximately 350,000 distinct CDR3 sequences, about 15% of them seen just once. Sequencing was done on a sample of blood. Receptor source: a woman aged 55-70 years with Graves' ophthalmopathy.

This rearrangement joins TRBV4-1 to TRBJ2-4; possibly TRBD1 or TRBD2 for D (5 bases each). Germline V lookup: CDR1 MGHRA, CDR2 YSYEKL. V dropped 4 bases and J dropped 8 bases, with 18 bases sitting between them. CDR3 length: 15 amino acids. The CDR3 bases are TGCGCCAGCAGCCCGAGGGGTAGGATGGGGGACATTCAGTACTTC. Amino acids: CASSPRGRMGDIQYF.

The CDR3 nucleotides read TGTGCCAGCAGCTTAGCGGGGGACAGGACCCCTCAGCCCCAGCATTTT. Amino acid sequence: CASSLAGDRTPQPQHF. The chain joins TRBV11-2 to TRBJ1-5; 8 bases align to TRBD1. Germline V gives CDR1 SGHAT, CDR2 FQNNGV. V lost 1 base and J lost 6; bases outside the gene matches: 8. This CDR3 is 16 amino acids long.

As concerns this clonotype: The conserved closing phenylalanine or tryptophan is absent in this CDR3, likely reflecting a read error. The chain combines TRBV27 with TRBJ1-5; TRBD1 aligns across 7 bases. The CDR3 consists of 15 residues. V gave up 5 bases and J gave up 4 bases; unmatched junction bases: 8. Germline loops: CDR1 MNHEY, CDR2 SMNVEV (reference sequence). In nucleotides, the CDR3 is TGTGCCAGCAGTCCCCTGACAGGGCCAAATCAGCCCCAGCATTTA. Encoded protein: CASSPLTGPNQPQHL.

The CDR3 region has the DNA TGTGCCAGCAGCTTAATGGGCAGGGGAAGCACAGATACGCAGTATTTT. Protein: CASSLMGRGSTDTQYF. The V gene is TRBV7-3, the J gene TRBJ2-3, with D possibly matching TRBD1 (6 bases). This CDR3 region has 16 residues. The V gene's germline CDR1 is SGHTA and CDR2 FQGTGA. Between the trimmed V and J ends, which lost 1 base and 0 bases, there was a span of 11 bases.

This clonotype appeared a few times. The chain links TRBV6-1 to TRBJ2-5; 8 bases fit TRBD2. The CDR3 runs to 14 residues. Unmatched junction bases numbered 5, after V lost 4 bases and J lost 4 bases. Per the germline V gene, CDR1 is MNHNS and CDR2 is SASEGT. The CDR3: CASSGISGTETQYF. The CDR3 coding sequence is TGTGCCAGCAGTGGAATTAGCGGGACAGAGACCCAGTACTTC.

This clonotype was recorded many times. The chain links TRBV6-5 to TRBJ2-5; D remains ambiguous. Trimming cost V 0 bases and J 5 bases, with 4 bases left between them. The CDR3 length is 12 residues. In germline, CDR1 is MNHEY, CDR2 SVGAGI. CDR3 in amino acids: CASSYSSETQYF. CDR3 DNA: TGTGCCAGCAGTTACTCGTCGGAGACCCAGTACTTC.

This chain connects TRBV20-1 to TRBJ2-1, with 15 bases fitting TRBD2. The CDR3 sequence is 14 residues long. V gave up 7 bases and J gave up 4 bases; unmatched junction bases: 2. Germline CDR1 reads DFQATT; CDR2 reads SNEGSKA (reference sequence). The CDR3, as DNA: TGCAGTGGGACTAGCGGGAGGGCGTACAATGAGCAGTTCTTC. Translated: CSGTSGRAYNEQFF.

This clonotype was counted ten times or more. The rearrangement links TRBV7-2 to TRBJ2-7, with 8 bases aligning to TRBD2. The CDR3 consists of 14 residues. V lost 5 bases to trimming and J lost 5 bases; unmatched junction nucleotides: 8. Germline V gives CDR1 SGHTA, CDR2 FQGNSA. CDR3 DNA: TGTGCCAGCAGCCAAAGCGGGGGTCCCCACGAGCAGTACTTC. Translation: CASSQSGGPHEQYF.

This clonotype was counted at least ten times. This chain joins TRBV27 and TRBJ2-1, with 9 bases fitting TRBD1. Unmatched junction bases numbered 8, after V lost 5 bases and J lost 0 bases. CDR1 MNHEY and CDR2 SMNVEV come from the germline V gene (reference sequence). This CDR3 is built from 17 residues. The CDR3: CASSPWTGANSYNEQFF. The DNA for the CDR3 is TGTGCCAGCAGTCCATGGACAGGGGCAAACTCCTACAATGAGCAGTTCTTC.

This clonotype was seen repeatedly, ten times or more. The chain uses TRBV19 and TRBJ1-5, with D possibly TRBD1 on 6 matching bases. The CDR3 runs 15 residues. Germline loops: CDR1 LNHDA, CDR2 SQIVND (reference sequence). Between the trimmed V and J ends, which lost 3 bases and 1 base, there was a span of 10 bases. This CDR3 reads CASSIEGESNQPQHF. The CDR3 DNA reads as TGTGCCAGTAGTATCGAGGGGGAAAGCAATCAGCCCCAGCATTTT.

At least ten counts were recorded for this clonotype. This CDR3 reads CASIREGALRAEQYF. In DNA, the CDR3 is TGTGCCAGCATCCGAGAAGGGGCTTTACGCGCCGAGCAGTACTTC. The chain combines TRBV6-1 with TRBJ2-7; a possible D gene is TRBD1 (5 bases). Germline loops: CDR1 MNHNS, CDR2 SASEGT. The CDR3 totals 15 residues. V lost 7 bases to trimming and J lost 6 bases, with 22 bases between them.

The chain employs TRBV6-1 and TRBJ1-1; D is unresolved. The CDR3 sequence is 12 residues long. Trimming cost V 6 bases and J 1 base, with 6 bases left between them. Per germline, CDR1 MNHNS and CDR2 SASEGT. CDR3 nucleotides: TGTGCCAGCAGCAGTACGAACACTGAAGCTTTCTTT. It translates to CASSSTNTEAFF.

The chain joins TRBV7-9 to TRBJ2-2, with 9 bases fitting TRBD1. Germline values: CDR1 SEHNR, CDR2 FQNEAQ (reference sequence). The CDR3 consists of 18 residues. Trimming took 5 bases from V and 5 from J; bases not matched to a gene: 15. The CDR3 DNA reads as TGTGCCAGCAGCCAACAACAACGAACAGGGGGCCAAACCGGGGAGCTGTTTTTT. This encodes CASSQQQRTGGQTGELFF.

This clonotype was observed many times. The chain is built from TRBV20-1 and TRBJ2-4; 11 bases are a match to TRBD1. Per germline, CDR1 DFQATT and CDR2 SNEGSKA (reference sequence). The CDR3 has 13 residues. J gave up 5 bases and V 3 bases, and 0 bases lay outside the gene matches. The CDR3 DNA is TGCAGTGCTAGGGGACAGGGGGAAAACATTCAGTACTTC. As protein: CSARGQGENIQYF.

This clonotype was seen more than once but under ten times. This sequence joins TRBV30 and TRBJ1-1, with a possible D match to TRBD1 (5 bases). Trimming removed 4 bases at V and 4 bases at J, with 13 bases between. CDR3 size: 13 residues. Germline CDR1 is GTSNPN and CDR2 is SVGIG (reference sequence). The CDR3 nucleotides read TGTGCCTGGACCGCCCTGGGGACCACTGAAGCTTTCTTT. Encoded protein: CAWTALGTTEAFF.

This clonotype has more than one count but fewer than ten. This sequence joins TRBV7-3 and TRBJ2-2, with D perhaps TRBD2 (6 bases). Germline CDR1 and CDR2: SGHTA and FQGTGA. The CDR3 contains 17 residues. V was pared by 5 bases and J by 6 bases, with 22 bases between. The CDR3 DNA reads TGTGCCAGCAGCCTGAGGGGTTTGCGGGAAGAGGCCGGGGAGCTGTTTTTT. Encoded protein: CASSLRGLREEAGELFF.

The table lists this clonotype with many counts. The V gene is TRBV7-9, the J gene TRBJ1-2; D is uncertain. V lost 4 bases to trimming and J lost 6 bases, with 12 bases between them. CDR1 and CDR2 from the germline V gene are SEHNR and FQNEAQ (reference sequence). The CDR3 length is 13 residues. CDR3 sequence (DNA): TGTGCCAGCAGCTCCGGGTCCACGGATGGCTACACCTTC. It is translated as CASSSGSTDGYTF.

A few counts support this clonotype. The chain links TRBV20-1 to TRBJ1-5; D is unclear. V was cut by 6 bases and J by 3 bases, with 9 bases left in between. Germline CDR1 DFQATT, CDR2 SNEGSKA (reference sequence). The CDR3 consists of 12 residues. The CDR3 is CSARIANQPQHF. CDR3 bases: TGCAGTGCCAGGATAGCCAATCAGCCCCAGCATTTT.

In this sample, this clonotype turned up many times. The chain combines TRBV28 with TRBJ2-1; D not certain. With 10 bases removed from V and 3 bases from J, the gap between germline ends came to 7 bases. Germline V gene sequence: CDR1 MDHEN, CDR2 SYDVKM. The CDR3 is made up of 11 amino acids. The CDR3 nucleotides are TGTGCCACCCGAGACTACAATGAGCAGTTCTTC. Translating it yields CATRDYNEQFF.